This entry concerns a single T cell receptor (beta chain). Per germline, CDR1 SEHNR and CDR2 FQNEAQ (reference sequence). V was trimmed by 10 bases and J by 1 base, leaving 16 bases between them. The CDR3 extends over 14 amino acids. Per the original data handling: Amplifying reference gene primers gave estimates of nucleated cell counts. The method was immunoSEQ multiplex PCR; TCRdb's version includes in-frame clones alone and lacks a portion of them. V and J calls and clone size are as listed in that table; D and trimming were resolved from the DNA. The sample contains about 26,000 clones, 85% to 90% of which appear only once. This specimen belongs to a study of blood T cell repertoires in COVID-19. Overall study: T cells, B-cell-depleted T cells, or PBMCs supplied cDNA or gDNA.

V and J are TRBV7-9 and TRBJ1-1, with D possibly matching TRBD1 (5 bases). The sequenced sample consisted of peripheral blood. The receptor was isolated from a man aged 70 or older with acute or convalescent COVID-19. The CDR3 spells CAIGGRGSNTEAFF. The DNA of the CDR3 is TGTGCCATTGGAGGGCGGGGCTCGAACACTGAAGCTTTCTTT.